The sequence of this T cell receptor (beta chain) was determined in a study of neurological immune-mediated disorders. Time point in this sample: longitudinal time-point 1 (baseline). CDR1 and CDR2 from the germline V gene are SGHVS and FNYEAQ. This CDR3 spans 15 amino acids. The junction had 4 bases not matched to a gene; V was cut back by 2 bases and J by 0 bases. 5'RACE with 10-nucleotide random UMIs produced the cDNA. TCRdb ran MiXCR on the 5' RACE reads and lists one entry per CDR3 protein. The repertoire includes about 50,000 distinct CDR3 sequences, about 9% of them detected once, and 1.6% sits in the top ten.

The TCR was taken from a woman aged 40 to 55 in good health. The chain employs TRBV7-6 and TRBJ2-7; TRBD2 agrees at 7 bases. The sample consisted of PBMCs. The CDR3 DNA sequence: TGTGCCAGCAGCTTAACTAGCGTCCGCTCCTACGAGCAGTACTTC. This gives the protein CASSLTSVRSYEQYF.